This TCR beta chain was captured by sequencing in a study of beta chain features in type 1 diabetes. The wider study: Researchers looked at around 100 million sorted cells across all samples. Study-level results: TCRB CDR3s from Type 1 diabetes patients were moderately but significantly shorter in all four CD4+ subsets.

V dropped 4 bases and J dropped 8; count of bases not matched to a gene: 5. Germline values: CDR1 SGHDN, CDR2 FVKESK. The CDR3 is 13 amino acids. A few counts support this clone. Its specificity is not known. Reverse transcription of all isolated RNA meant that expressed TCRB transcripts were sequenced. Method: immunoSEQ multiplex PCR; TCRdb's copy keeps in-frame clones and lacks some. Here the sample spans over 600,000 clones, around 11% being singletons. This receptor was obtained from a man younger than 45 with type 1 diabetes. The chain couples TRBV14 to TRBJ1-2; 9 bases line up with TRBD1. Material for sequencing was naive CD4+ T cells from blood. Here the CDR3 DNA reads TGTGCCAGCAGCCCAAGGACAGGGGAAGGCTACACCTTC. Translation gives CASSPRTGEGYTF.